Listed below are T cell receptor beta chains from one sample, sequenced in a study of T-cell reconstitution after alpha-beta-depleted transplantation in children. Each CDR3 protein is one row after TCRdb ran MiXCR on the PCR reads. The sample has about 230,000 distinct CDR3 sequences, 9.7% seen once. Sequencing used PBMCs from the stem cell graft donor, obtained from the stem cell graft. Receptor source: a human donor who donated a stem cell graft to a child with SCID. CDR3s include the opening cysteine and the closing phenylalanine or tryptophan. D genes are given only for firm matches. Size is omitted from some rows. Given values are once, few, many or a class for expanded clones.

D,size,J,V,DNA,CDR3
NA,NA,TRBJ1-1,TRBV5-5,TGTGCCAGCAGCGATCTAGCGGGGCGGGGCACTGAAGCTTTCTTT,CASSDLAGRGTEAFF
TRBD2,many,TRBJ2-1,TRBV7-2,TGTGCCAGCAGCTTTTCTAGCGGGGGGACCGATGAGCAGTTCTTC,CASSFSSGGTDEQFF
NA,many,TRBJ1-1,TRBV5-6,TGTGCCAGCAGCTTGGGGCCCGCGGGGGTAAACACTGAAGCTTTCTTT,CASSLGPAGVNTEAFF
NA,many,TRBJ1-5,TRBV4-1,TGCGCCAGCAGCACTGGACGGTTCAATCAGCCCCAGCATTTT,CASSTGRFNQPQHF
TRBD1,many,TRBJ2-7,TRBV2,TGTGCCAGCAGGGACCGGACAGGGGGTGGTGGTGAGCAGTACTTC,CASRDRTGGGGEQYF
TRBD2,many,TRBJ2-3,TRBV5-1,TGCGCCAGCAGCTCCTCCCCTAGCGGGGCAGGGGATACGCAGTATTTT,CASSSSPSGAGDTQYF
NA,NA,TRBJ2-3,TRBV18,TGTGCCAGCTCACCAGGCCACACAGATACGCAGTATTTT,CASSPGHTDTQYF
NA,many,TRBJ1-1,TRBV5-6,TGTGCCAGCAGCTTGGGTCGGTTTAACACTGAAGCTTTCTTT,CASSLGRFNTEAFF
NA,many,TRBJ2-3,TRBV20-1,TGCAGTGCTAGAGATCTCGCAGGCCATACGCAGTATTTT,CSARDLAGHTQYF
NA,many,TRBJ1-1,TRBV29-1,TGCAGCGAAAGTATGAACACTGAAGCTTTCTTT,CSESMNTEAFF
TRBD1,many,TRBJ1-1,TRBV12-3/TRBV12-4,TGTGCCAGCAGGTACAGGGGGCCGGGCACTGAAGCTTTCTTT,CASRYRGPGTEAFF